This entry features one T cell receptor beta chain sequence. TCRdb's copy holds only in-frame clones and misses some; the assay was immunoSEQ multiplex PCR. This table holds some 80,000 clones, around nine tenths found once. The CDR3 is 13 amino acids. V gave up 7 bases and J gave up 9 bases, with 19 bases separating them. The germline V gene has CDR1 MNHNS and CDR2 SASEGT. The data belong to a study of OX40 agonist ivuxolimab in advanced cancers. At the level of the study: Every 2 weeks, patients got intravenous ivuxolimab at one of six dose levels (0.01-10 mg/kg). Patients treated during dose escalation were battling hepatocellular carcinoma, melanoma, renal cell or head and neck cancer.

The specimen was CD4+ or CD8+ T cells sorted from blood, collected in a trial of the OX40 agonist ivuxolimab. This receptor was taken from an adult with an advanced solid tumor such as melanoma, head and neck, liver or kidney cancer. The chain joins TRBV6-1 to TRBJ2-7; no reliable D call. The CDR3 bases are TGTGCCAGCATTTCTGGGCCAGACATGAGGCAGTACTTC. Translated, it gives CASISGPDMRQYF.